The rows below give T cell receptor beta chains drawn from one sample of a study of beta chain features in type 1 diabetes. Using immunoSEQ multiplex PCR, the repertoire was profiled, and TCRdb retains in-frame clones only, with some absent. The data contain about 470,000 clones, around 30% of them singletons. The specimen was naive CD4+ T cells from blood. The receptors stem from a man younger than 35 in good health. Both conserved end residues are part of each CDR3. D genes are given only for firm matches. Size values are once, few and many counts, or a class for expanded clones, and some rows have none.

cdr3_aa: CASSGLLGQFF
cdr3_nt: TGTGCCAGCAGTGGCCTCCTCGGGCAGTTCTTC
clone_size: .
d_call: .
v_call: TRBV25-1
j_call: TRBJ2-1

cdr3_aa: CASSQGTGLAETQYF
cdr3_nt: TGTGCCAGCAGCCAAGGTACCGGACTAGCTGAGACCCAGTACTTC
clone_size: few
d_call: TRBD2
v_call: TRBV14
j_call: TRBJ2-5

cdr3_aa: CASSSGTVNEQFF
cdr3_nt: TGCGCCAGCAGCTCCGGGACAGTCAATGAGCAGTTCTTC
clone_size: .
d_call: TRBD1
v_call: TRBV5-1
j_call: TRBJ2-1

cdr3_aa: CSVDGGPGKTQYF
cdr3_nt: TGCAGCGTTGACGGGGGCCCCGGGAAGACCCAGTACTTC
clone_size: .
d_call: .
v_call: TRBV29-1
j_call: TRBJ2-5

cdr3_aa: CSVTGIGVEKLFF
cdr3_nt: TGCAGCGTTACAGGGATTGGGGTTGAGAAACTGTTTTTT
clone_size: .
d_call: .
v_call: TRBV29-1
j_call: TRBJ1-4

cdr3_aa: CASSVVDGRPYEQYF
cdr3_nt: TGTGCCAGCAGCGTAGTCGACGGGAGACCCTACGAGCAGTACTTC
clone_size: .
d_call: .
v_call: TRBV9
j_call: TRBJ2-7

cdr3_aa: CSVEAGTARGYTF
cdr3_nt: TGCAGCGTCGAGGCCGGGACAGCGCGTGGCTACACCTTC
clone_size: few
d_call: TRBD1
v_call: TRBV29-1
j_call: TRBJ1-2

cdr3_aa: CASSLGQVSYEQYF
cdr3_nt: TGTGCCAGCAGTTTAGGGCAGGTATCCTACGAGCAGTACTTC
clone_size: .
d_call: .
v_call: TRBV27
j_call: TRBJ2-7

cdr3_aa: CASSLTQGVEKLFF
cdr3_nt: TGTGCCAGCAGCTTAACCCAGGGAGTCGAAAAACTGTTTTTT
clone_size: .
d_call: .
v_call: TRBV7-8
j_call: TRBJ1-4

cdr3_aa: CSAGPSLAKNIQYF
cdr3_nt: TGCAGCGCCGGCCCATCATTAGCCAAAAACATTCAGTACTTC
clone_size: few
d_call: .
v_call: TRBV29-1
j_call: TRBJ2-4

cdr3_aa: CASSAGGWTDTQYF
cdr3_nt: TGCGCCAGCAGCGCAGGGGGATGGACAGATACGCAGTATTTT
clone_size: .
d_call: TRBD1
v_call: TRBV4-1
j_call: TRBJ2-3

cdr3_aa: CSAYTAGTDPQYF
cdr3_nt: TGCAGCGCCTATACAGCCGGGACTGATCCGCAGTATTTT
clone_size: .
d_call: .
v_call: TRBV29-1
j_call: TRBJ2-3

cdr3_aa: CATSRLAANTGELFF
cdr3_nt: TGTGCCACCAGCAGACTAGCTGCGAACACCGGGGAGCTGTTTTTT
clone_size: .
d_call: .
v_call: TRBV15
j_call: TRBJ2-2

cdr3_aa: CASRLSGSGTQYF
cdr3_nt: TGTGCCAGCAGGCTCTCTGGCTCGGGGACCCAGTACTTC
clone_size: .
d_call: .
v_call: TRBV7-2
j_call: TRBJ2-5

cdr3_aa: CATSRMTVRETQYF
cdr3_nt: TGTGCCACCAGCAGAATGACCGTTCGGGAGACCCAGTACTTC
clone_size: .
d_call: .
v_call: TRBV15
j_call: TRBJ2-5